This TCR beta chain was recovered during a study of T cell responses to AZD1222 COVID-19 vaccine (dated by TCRdb to the early 2020s). Background on the whole study: A total of more than 230 trial participants underwent TCR sequencing, of whom 200 to 220 received two doses of AZD1222 and some 25 received two doses of the MenACWY control vaccine. Enrollment into the trials was organized by age into subgroups of 18-55, 56-69 and 70-plus years, and those subgroups contained roughly 150, 30 and 60 TCR-sequenced participants, respectively.

The sample's time point label, in plain terms: about 28 days (+/-7) after the second vaccine dose. AZD1222 recipients with second doses at about 4 weeks or about 12 weeks were pooled, because spike-specific TCR depth and breadth did not differ between schedules. Vaccinee samples were obtained from the UK trials COV001 and COV002, which included a single-blind randomized controlled phase 2/3 trial of AZD1222 (ChAdOx1 nCoV-19) in healthy adults. For TCRbeta chain sequencing, PBMC samples from trial participants were taken at day 0 and at day 28 after the second dose. The study at large found these results: The 56-69-year group was small, and its depth increase did not reach significance, likely because of low power. After two AZD1222 doses, both the breadth and the depth of spike-specific TCRs were significantly higher than at day 0 and than in MenACWY recipients. Epitopes outside the regions mutated in the B.1.351 and B.1.1.7 variants were reportedly recognized by nearly half of the unique spike-specific TCRs. Most participants were white British and females outnumbered males, and the authors suggested that clonal diversity may have been underestimated. Because no samples from the day 14 peak response were available, repertoires could be characterized only after the peak T cell response. Vaccine-associated CD4 TCRs spanned the whole spike protein, with dominant responses in regions 160-218 and 743-854. Conclusions about previously exposed vaccinees are limited because only six or seven AZD1222 recipients were SARS-CoV-2 seropositive at baseline.

Concerning this clone: The antigen it recognizes is unknown. Qualities for individual bases were not recorded, and no much larger clone is one base off.

The germline V gene gives CDR1 as MNHEY and CDR2 as SVGAGI. The CDR3 sequence holds 13 residues, the cysteine and phenylalanine included. Only CDR3 DNA remains: 39 bases, in frame from the first base. V is pruned by 6 bases and J by 6 bases, leaving 5 bases of the junction without a gene match. The CDR3 regions of human TCRbeta chains were subjected to immunosequencing. Regarding the original processing steps: Repertoire TCRs were matched against a reference library of SARS-CoV-2-specific TCRs generated with the MIRA antigen-specificity platform. Breadth was defined as the fraction of unique TCRs that were SARS-CoV-2-associated, and depth was defined as the fraction of total T cells that were SARS-CoV-2-associated. Each spike-specific TCR was assigned to its reactive spike region and to a CD4 or CD8 class using the MIRA data. Log10-transformed breadth and depth values were compared by one-way ANOVA with Sidak's multiple comparisons tests. As stored in TCRdb, this immuneACCESS dataset retains in-frame rearrangements with V and J assigned. A fraction of the clones does not appear; measured against another copy, unresolved V genes explain less than half of the discrepancy, and the remainder lacks a known reason. For V, J and clone size, that table is used; D and trimming come from the DNA. Within this sample are nearly 95,000 clones, with 75% to 90% of them counted one time only. The ten largest clones capture roughly 2.7% of the sample.

This sequence originates from an adult who received the AZD1222 COVID-19 vaccine. The sequence joins TRBV6-5 to TRBJ1-2; 9 middle bases align to TRBD1. The starting material was peripheral blood, obtained 28 days after the second AZD1222 dose. The DNA sequence follows: TGTGCCAGCAGCCAACAGGGGGCAGATGGCTACACCTTC. Its product reads: CASSQQGADGYTF.